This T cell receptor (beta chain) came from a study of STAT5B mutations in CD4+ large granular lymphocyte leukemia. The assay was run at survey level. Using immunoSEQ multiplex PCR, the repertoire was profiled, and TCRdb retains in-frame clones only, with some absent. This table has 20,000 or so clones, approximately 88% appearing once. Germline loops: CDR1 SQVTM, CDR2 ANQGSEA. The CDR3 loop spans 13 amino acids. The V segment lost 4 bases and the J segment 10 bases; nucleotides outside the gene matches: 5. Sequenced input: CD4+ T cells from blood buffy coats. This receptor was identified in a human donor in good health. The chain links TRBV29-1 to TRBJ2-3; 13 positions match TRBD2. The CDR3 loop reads CSVVTSGRDAQYF. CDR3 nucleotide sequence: TGCAGCGTTGTTACTAGCGGGAGGGATGCGCAGTATTTT.